These T cell receptor beta chains were read from a single sample in a study of shared clonotypes between healthy human individuals. Produced via immunoSEQ multiplex PCR; TCRdb's table is partial and in-frame only. The repertoire holds 230,000 or so clones, with approximately 70% as singletons. Source material: memory CD4+ T cells sorted from blood. The receptors originated from a man aged 25-45 years in good health. CDR3s include the opening cysteine and the closing phenylalanine or tryptophan. Fields, in order: CDR3 length, J gene, D gene, clone size, V gene, CDR3 DNA, CDR3 protein. A D gene is named only where the DNA matches it firmly. Not all rows give a size; the values are once, few, many and, for expanded clones, a class.

15,TRBJ2-5,-,-,TRBV5-1,TGCGCCAGCAGCTTCGGCAGGGCCCTCAAAGAGACCCAGTACTTC,CASSFGRALKETQYF
12,TRBJ2-4,TRBD2,-,TRBV30,TGTGCCCGGGAGGAAGCCAAAAACATTCAGTACTTC,CAREEAKNIQYF
15,TRBJ1-1,TRBD1,-,TRBV5-1,TGCGCCAGCAGCCCGAGACAGGGGAGAGAAGCTGAAGCTTTCTTT,CASSPRQGREAEAFF
15,TRBJ2-1,TRBD2,few,TRBV28,TGTGCCAGCAGTTTTGTCCTAGCGGAGCTCAATGAGCAGTTCTTC,CASSFVLAELNEQFF
16,TRBJ2-2,TRBD1,few,TRBV7-9,TGTGCCAGCAGCTCCAGAACGACAGGGGTAACCGGGGAGCTGTTTTTT,CASSSRTTGVTGELFF
17,TRBJ2-7,TRBD1,-,TRBV6-1,TGTGCCAGCAGTGTCTTGACAGGGCATCAAAGCTCCTACGAGCAGTACTTC,CASSVLTGHQSSYEQYF
15,TRBJ2-1,TRBD2,-,TRBV7-9,TGTGCCAGCAGCTCGACTAGCGGGAGGGGGAATGAGCAGTTCTTC,CASSSTSGRGNEQFF
14,TRBJ1-2,TRBD1,-,TRBV6-1,TGTGCCAGCAGTGGTGGGACAGGATCGTCTGGCTACACCTTC,CASSGGTGSSGYTF
15,TRBJ2-3,TRBD2,-,TRBV5-1,TGCGCCAGCAGCTTGGCCGGCGGGAGCGCTGATACGCAGTATTTT,CASSLAGGSADTQYF
14,TRBJ2-3,TRBD2,-,TRBV5-1,TGCGCCAGCACTCGGGGGGGTAGCACAGATACGCAGTATTTT,CASTRGGSTDTQYF
13,TRBJ1-5,-,-,TRBV2,TGTGCCAGCAGTGGGGAGAAGGGTCAGCCCCAGCATTTT,CASSGEKGQPQHF
12,TRBJ2-6,-,few,TRBV27,TGTGCCAGCAGTCCGTACGCAGGGGCCCTGACTTTC,CASSPYAGALTF
14,TRBJ2-7,-,-,TRBV2,TGTGCCAGCAGTGAAGGGGGCTCTAGCTACGAGCAGTACTTC,CASSEGGSSYEQYF
15,TRBJ2-7,TRBD2,few,TRBV28,TGTGCCAGCAGTCTTAGCGGGAGGCCTTCCTACGAGCAGTACTTC,CASSLSGRPSYEQYF
13,TRBJ2-5,-,-,TRBV4-1,TGCGCCAGCAGCCAGGTGTACCAAGAGACCCAGTACTTC,CASSQVYQETQYF
14,TRBJ1-1,TRBD1,-,TRBV2,TGTGCCAGCAGCCGACAGGGGTGGGACACTGAAGCTTTCTTT,CASSRQGWDTEAFF
14,TRBJ1-2,TRBD1,once,TRBV18,TGTGCCAGCTCACCACAGGGGGCGTTTCTCGGCTACACCTTC,CASSPQGAFLGYTF
16,TRBJ2-4,-,-,TRBV15,TGTGCCACCAGCAGAGGTCCGTCGAGGGATGGAAACATTCAGTACTTC,CATSRGPSRDGNIQYF
16,TRBJ2-1,TRBD1,few,TRBV9,TGTGCCAGCAGCGAAAACACAGGGGGCTCCTACAATGAGCAGTTCTTC,CASSENTGGSYNEQFF
14,TRBJ1-2,-,-,TRBV28,TGTGCCAGCAGTACCCCGTTGGCCGGGCATGGCTACACCTTC,CASSTPLAGHGYTF
14,TRBJ2-7,-,-,TRBV2,TGTGCCAGCAGTGAAGGCAGCTACTCCTACGAGCAGTACTTC,CASSEGSYSYEQYF
13,TRBJ2-1,-,-,TRBV10-3,TGTGCCATCAGTGAGGGTCCGACACCCGAGCAGTTCTTC,CAISEGPTPEQFF
15,TRBJ2-2,-,few,TRBV7-3,TGTGCCAGCAGCTTAGATGGGACACACACCGGGGAGCTGTTTTTT,CASSLDGTHTGELFF
13,TRBJ2-5,-,-,TRBV10-1,TGCGCCAGCAGTGAGTCGGTTGTAAAGACCCAGTACTTC,CASSESVVKTQYF
16,TRBJ1-5,-,-,TRBV27,TGTGCCAGCAGTAAACGGGGCGGGAATAGCAATCAGCCCCAGCATTTT,CASSKRGGNSNQPQHF
15,TRBJ2-1,-,few,TRBV30,TGTGCCTGGAGTGTACCATGGGCCCGGTACAATGAGCAGTTCTTC,CAWSVPWARYNEQFF
14,TRBJ2-2,TRBD1,few,TRBV15,TGTGCCACCAGCAGCGACAGGGGAATCGGGGAGCTGTTTTTT,CATSSDRGIGELFF
14,TRBJ2-1,-,-,TRBV7-2,TGTGCCAGCAGCTTAGCTCTATTGGACAATGAGCAGTTCTTC,CASSLALLDNEQFF
15,TRBJ2-1,TRBD2,-,TRBV7-2,TGTGCCAGCAGCTCCGGACTAGCCTCCTACAATGAGCAGTTCTTC,CASSSGLASYNEQFF
18,TRBJ2-2,-,-,TRBV5-1,TGCGCCAGCAGCTTGGCTTTGACAGGAGCTATTAACACCGGGGAGCTGTTTTTT,CASSLALTGAINTGELFF
17,TRBJ1-5,TRBD1,-,TRBV11-2,TGTGCCAGCAGCTTAAGGGGGACAGCGTATAGCAATCAGCCCCAGCATTTT,CASSLRGTAYSNQPQHF
13,TRBJ2-1,TRBD2,-,TRBV6-6,TGTGCCAGTACTAGCGGGAGAGAGGATGAGCAGTTCTTC,CASTSGREDEQFF
10,TRBJ2-5,-,-,TRBV29-1,TGCAGCGTGGGTCAAGAGACCCAGTACTTC,CSVGQETQYF
15,TRBJ2-3,-,-,TRBV18,TGTGCCAGCTCACCACCGGTCAAAAGCACAGATACGCAGTATTTT,CASSPPVKSTDTQYF
16,TRBJ2-3,TRBD2,-,TRBV7-3,TGTGCCAGCAGCTTTCTAGCGGGAGGAGGGGCAGATACGCAGTATTTT,CASSFLAGGGADTQYF
15,TRBJ2-7,-,-,TRBV9,TGTGCCAGCTCACAAGGAGGCGCAAACAACTACGAGCAGTACTTC,CASSQGGANNYEQYF
13,TRBJ2-1,-,many,TRBV11-1,TGTGCCAGCAGCCGGGCGGGGTTGAATGAGCAGTTCTTC,CASSRAGLNEQFF
15,TRBJ1-5,-,few,TRBV18,TGTGCCAGCTCGCAGGGACGGACTCTTTATCAGCCCCAGCATTTT,CASSQGRTLYQPQHF
13,TRBJ2-3,-,-,TRBV12-5,TGTGCTAGTGGTTTGGTATTGGGGGGTACGCAGTATTTT,CASGLVLGGTQYF
15,TRBJ2-2,-,-,TRBV5-4,TGTGCCAGCAGCTTAAGGTTAAGCAACACCGGGGAGCTGTTTTTT,CASSLRLSNTGELFF
15,TRBJ2-5,TRBD2,few,TRBV12-5,TGTGCTAGTGGTTTGGGCGGGAGGGATTCTGTGACCCAGTACTTC,CASGLGGRDSVTQYF